The clone carrying this T cell receptor beta chain was detected a few times. The sample belongs to a study of T-cell reconstitution after alpha-beta-depleted transplantation in children. The authors prepared the TCRbeta library with unique molecular identifiers. Each CDR3 protein is one row after TCRdb ran MiXCR on the PCR reads. Counted here are 28,000 or so distinct CDR3 sequences, roughly a sixth occurring once; the ten biggest clones make up approximately 35%. The germline V gene encodes CDR1 MNHNS and CDR2 SASEGT. CDR3 length: 13 residues. Losses at the gene ends were 7 bases for V and 5 bases for J; bases not matched to a gene: 6.

The source material was PBMCs, mostly from graft donor cells, sampled 60 days after TCRalphabeta/CD19-depleted stem cell transplant. This receptor was identified in a male patient between 2 and 15 years old who had a stem cell transplant for acute lymphoblastic leukemia, so the T cells may come from the graft donor. The chain couples TRBV6-1 to TRBJ1-2, with 8 bases that match TRBD1. The CDR3 region is CASKMTGVYGYTF. The DNA for the CDR3 is TGTGCCAGCAAAATGACAGGGGTTTATGGCTACACCTTC.